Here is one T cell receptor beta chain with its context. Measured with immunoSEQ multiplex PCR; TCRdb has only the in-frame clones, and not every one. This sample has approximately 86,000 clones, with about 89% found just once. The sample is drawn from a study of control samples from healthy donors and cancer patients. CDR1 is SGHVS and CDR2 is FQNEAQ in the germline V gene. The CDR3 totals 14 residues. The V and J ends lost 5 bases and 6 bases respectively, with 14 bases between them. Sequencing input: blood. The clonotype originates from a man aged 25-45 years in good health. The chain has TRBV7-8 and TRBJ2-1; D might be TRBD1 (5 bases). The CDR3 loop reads CASSIGAGPNEQFF. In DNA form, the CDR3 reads TGTGCCAGCAGCATAGGGGCAGGCCCCAATGAGCAGTTCTTC.